This passage covers 14 T cell receptor beta chains from one sample sequenced in a study of T cell responses to AZD1222 COVID-19 vaccine. TCRdb's copy holds only in-frame clones and misses some; the assay was immunoSEQ multiplex PCR. Seen here are around 65,000 clones, about 74% observed once, and the top ten hold more than 13%. Sequencing used peripheral blood, obtained on day 0 of AZD1222 vaccination. The source is an adult in good health.

V gene TRBV9 combines with J gene TRBJ1-1, with 7 bases matching TRBD1. The CDR3 is 15 amino acids. Germline V CDR1 and CDR2: SGDLS, YYNGEE. V was clipped by 3 bases and J by 0 bases; unmatched bases: 5. The CDR3 nucleotides are TGTGCCAGCAGCGCATCAGGGGGATTGAACACTGAAGCTTTCTTT. It encodes CASSASGGLNTEAFF. The full variable domain, its missing parts supplied by reference TRBV9 and TRBJ1-1, is DSGVTQTPKHLITATGQRVTLRCSPRSGDLSVYWYQQSLDQGLQFLIQYYNGEERAKGNILERFSAQQFPDLHSELNLSSLELGDSALYFCASSASGGLNTEAFFGQGTRLTVV.

V usage is TRBV9 and J usage is TRBJ2-5; 8 bases align to TRBD2. The CDR3 consists of 15 residues. With V trimmed by 3 bases and J by 2 bases, 6 bases remained unmatched. Looked up from germline, CDR1 is SGDLS and CDR2 is YYNGEE. CDR3 nucleotides: TGTGCCAGCAGCGGAGCGGGGGTGGGTCAAGAGACCCAGTACTTC. This gives the protein CASSGAGVGQETQYF.

The V and J genes are TRBV4-3 and TRBJ2-7; maybe TRBD1 (6 bases). Germline V gene data show CDR1 as LGHNA and CDR2 as YSLEER. This CDR3 region has 14 residues. V was cut by 0 bases and J by 4 bases, with 10 bases left in between. The CDR3 DNA sequence: TGCGCCAGCAGCCAAGACCCCACAGGGTACGAGCAGTACTTC. It is translated as CASSQDPTGYEQYF.

This clone was seen more than once but under ten times. CDR3 bases: TGTGCCAGCAAGGACAGGGGGCTTGGTGGCTACACCTTC. The encoded protein is CASKDRGLGGYTF. The rearrangement links TRBV6-5 to TRBJ1-2; TRBD1 agrees at 11 bases. Germline-derived CDR1 and CDR2 are MNHEY and SVGAGI. This CDR3 spans 13 amino acids. J was trimmed by 7 bases and V by 7 bases; bases with no gene match: 5.

This chain links TRBV4-1 with TRBJ2-1, with D perhaps matching TRBD2 (5 bases). V was shortened by 6 bases and J by 0 bases, with 12 bases between the two germline ends. Germline lookup yields CDR1 MGHRA and CDR2 YSYEKL. This CDR3 region has 15 residues. CDR3 sequence reads: CASRAGLHSYNEQFF. Written as DNA, the CDR3 is TGCGCCAGCAGGGCCGGACTTCACTCCTACAATGAGCAGTTCTTC.

This chain links TRBV4-3 with TRBJ1-3, with D possibly being TRBD1 (5 bases). The CDR3 loop spans 17 amino acids. V was trimmed by 0 bases and J by 0 bases, leaving 12 bases between them. In germline, CDR1 is LGHNA, CDR2 YSLEER. This chain's CDR3 is CASSQDPDTYSGNTIYF. The CDR3 nucleotides are TGCGCCAGCAGCCAAGATCCGGACACATACTCTGGAAACACCATATATTTT.

This chain joins TRBV9 and TRBJ2-3, with 7 bases aligning to TRBD1. CDR3 length equals 15 residues. Germline trimming cut 4 bases from V and 0 bases from J; bases unmatched to any gene: 5. CDR1 is SGDLS, CDR2 YYNGEE, per germline. CDR3: CASSLWTGSTDTQYF. CDR3 nucleotides: TGTGCCAGCAGCCTTTGGACAGGAAGCACAGATACGCAGTATTTT.

V usage is TRBV3-1 (or the pseudogene TRBV3-2) and J usage is TRBJ1-6, with TRBD1 matching 9 bases. This CDR3 contains 16 residues. In germline, CDR1 is LGHDT, CDR2 YNNKEL (reference sequence). J gave up 10 bases and V 0 bases, and 7 bases lay outside the gene matches. CDR3 loop: CASSQDWTGVISPLHF. The CDR3 coding sequence is TGTGCCAGCAGCCAAGACTGGACAGGGGTAATCTCACCCCTCCACTTT.

This clone was seen more than once but under ten times. The rearrangement links TRBV6-5 to TRBJ1-6, with D hard to call. The ends were cut back, 6 bases at V and 8 bases at J, with 8 bases in the middle. The CDR3 runs 12 residues. The germline V gene encodes CDR1 MNHEY and CDR2 SVGAGI. In DNA form, the CDR3 reads TGTGCCAGCAGGGCAGCCCATTCACCCCTCCACTTT. Encoded protein: CASRAAHSPLHF.

The table lists this clone with many counts. The genes are TRBV5-5 and TRBJ2-7, with a weak D call TRBD2 (5 bases). Per germline, CDR1 SGHKS and CDR2 YYEKEE (reference sequence). Trimming took 3 bases from V and 3 from J, leaving 7 bases between them. The CDR3 is made up of 12 amino acids. Here the CDR3 DNA reads TGTGCCAGCAGCTGGGAGAACTACGAGCAGTACTTC. Its protein is CASSWENYEQYF.

This chain connects TRBV15 to TRBJ2-7; TRBD1 aligns across 7 bases. The germline V gene has CDR1 LNHNV and CDR2 YYDKDF (reference sequence). The CDR3 is 14 amino acids. Trimming took 5 bases from V and 1 from J; bases not matched to a gene: 5. The CDR3 DNA reads TGTGCCACCAGCGGTTACAGGGGATCCTACGAGCAGTACTTC. Protein: CATSGYRGSYEQYF.

The chain couples TRBV7-8 to TRBJ1-4; 9 bases fit TRBD1. The CDR3 runs 14 residues. Germline CDR1 is SGHVS and CDR2 is FQNEAQ. With V trimmed by 4 bases and J by 7 bases, 4 bases remained unmatched. The CDR3 protein is CASSSDRGTEKLFF. The DNA of the CDR3 is TGTGCCAGCAGCTCGGACAGGGGAACTGAAAAACTGTTTTTT.

The chain employs TRBV6-2 or TRBV6-3 and TRBJ1-1; the D is unclear. V lost 6 bases to trimming and J lost 4 bases, with 12 bases between them. The CDR3 loop spans 13 amino acids. Germline CDR1 and CDR2: MNHEY and SVGEGT. CDR3 sequence reads: CASSRTKSTEAFF. The CDR3 DNA follows: TGTGCCAGCAGCCGAACTAAGAGCACTGAAGCTTTCTTT.

V and J are TRBV7-2 and TRBJ2-7, with 8 bases that match TRBD2. The trim removed 4 bases at V and 3 bases at J, leaving 5 bases unmatched. Per the germline V gene, CDR1 is SGHTA and CDR2 is FQGNSA. The CDR3 contains 14 residues. The CDR3 DNA sequence: TGTGCCAGCAGCTCGTCGACTAGCGACTACGAGCAGTACTTC. This sequence encodes CASSSSTSDYEQYF.